The sequence of this T cell receptor (beta chain) was determined in a study of STAT5B mutations in CD4+ large granular lymphocyte leukemia. Study in general: The CDR3 'QG' motif was associated with a particular HLA allele among healthy donors.

The CDR3 spans 8 residues. Germline assignment: CDR1 GTSNPN and CDR2 SVGIG (reference sequence). Assay: immunoSEQ multiplex PCR; the TCRdb copy retains only in-frame clones and omits some. The data hold approximately 39,000 clones, with around 85% observed a single time. Regarding the study as a whole: Patient CD4-sorted repertoires stayed more clonal than healthy ones after leukemic-clone removal. Main leukemic clonotypes were patient-specific, but roughly 23% appeared at low frequency elsewhere.

This clone is a singleton in its sample. Its antigen is as yet unknown. Buffy coats from healthy blood donors served as controls. The V call is TRBV30, the J call TRBJ1-2; possible D gene TRBD1, 5 bases. What was sequenced was CD4+ T cells from blood buffy coats. The source is a human donor in good health. The chain's CDR3 is CGGGGYTF. The CDR3 DNA follows: TGTGGGGGCGGTGGCTACACCTTC.